A single sample is the source of the 27 T cell receptor beta chains below, sequenced in a study of cytomegalovirus exposure and HLA in healthy donors. In the PCR, 60 Vbeta and 13 Jbeta primers were used. Generated by immunoSEQ multiplex PCR, the TCRdb table keeps only in-frame clones and is missing some. This sample has under 140,000 clones, with approximately 82% found just once. The material sequenced was PBMCs. These receptors were taken from a man aged 25 to 40 in good health and CMV-seropositive.

The V gene is TRBV23-1, the J gene TRBJ2-3; 9 nucleotides match TRBD2. TRBV23-1 is identified as an open reading frame with a role that is uncertain. The CDR3 is made up of 19 amino acids. V was pared by 0 bases and J by 2 bases, with 12 bases of the junction left unmatched. CDR3: CASSQSGQSGGPTTDTQYF. In nucleotides, the CDR3 is TGCGCCAGCAGTCAATCGGGACAAAGCGGGGGGCCGACCACAGATACGCAGTATTTT.

The chain recombines TRBV28 with TRBJ2-3; TRBD1 aligns across 9 bases. Germline trimming cut 3 bases from V and 4 bases from J; bases unmatched to any gene: 14. The CDR3 is 18 amino acids. Per germline, CDR1 MDHEN and CDR2 SYDVKM. The CDR3: CASSFRGGGTGSSDTQYF. The CDR3, as DNA: TGTGCCAGCAGTTTCCGAGGAGGCGGGACAGGGAGCTCAGATACGCAGTATTTT.

J is TRBJ2-1 and V is TRBV5-5; D possibly corresponds to TRBD1 (5 bases). From germline, CDR1 is SGHKS and CDR2 YYEKEE (reference sequence). The CDR3 has 15 residues. The V gene lost 1 base and the J gene lost 4 bases, with 12 bases spanning the gap. The CDR3 nucleotides are TGTGCCAGCAGCTTGACAGGTATTTCGTACAATGAGCAGTTCTTC. Protein product: CASSLTGISYNEQFF. Drawing the rest from reference TRBV5-5 and TRBJ2-1, the complete variable domain is DAGVTQSPTHLIKTRGQQVTLRCSPISGHKSVSWYQQVLGQGPQFIFQYYEKEERGRGNFPDRFSARQFPNYSSELNVNALLLGDSALYLCASSLTGISYNEQFFGPGTRLTVL.

The chain joins TRBV11-2 to TRBJ1-1; the match to TRBD1 covers 7 bases. Per the germline V gene, CDR1 is SGHAT and CDR2 is FQNNGV. The CDR3 contains 15 residues. J lost 2 bases, V lost 7 bases, and 10 bases had no gene match. The CDR3 DNA reads as TGTGCCAGCACCTATTCAGGGGGTGCTAACACTGAAGCTTTCTTT. Its protein is CASTYSGGANTEAFF.

The chain recombines TRBV5-1 with TRBJ1-3; D is undetermined. The CDR3 covers 17 residues. Trimming cost V 4 bases and J 0 bases, with 17 bases left between them. Germline V CDR1 and CDR2: SGHRS, YFSETQ. CDR3 sequence reads: CASSPTPVGNSGNTIYF. In DNA form, the CDR3 reads TGCGCCAGCAGCCCTACCCCGGTGGGCAACTCTGGAAACACCATATATTTT.

The sample holds one count of this clone. This chain links TRBV28 with TRBJ1-2, with D unclear. Germline V gene sequence: CDR1 MDHEN, CDR2 SYDVKM. The V gene lost 5 bases and the J gene lost 1 base, with 11 bases spanning the gap. This CDR3 comprises 14 residues. The CDR3 DNA follows: TGTGCCAGCAGTAACAACAAGAATAACTATGGCTACACCTTC. Its translation is CASSNNKNNYGYTF.

The CDR3 spells CASSSDRGNEKLFF. CDR3 DNA: TGTGCCAGCTCTTCGGACAGGGGGAATGAAAAACTGTTTTTT. The V gene is TRBV27, the J gene TRBJ1-4, with 10 bases lining up with TRBD1. J was trimmed by 5 bases and V by 8 bases; bases with no gene match: 5. This CDR3 is built from 14 residues. CDR1 and CDR2 (germline): MNHEY, SMNVEV (reference sequence).

This clone was seen more than once but under ten times. This chain joins TRBV27 and TRBJ1-1; no clear D gene. This CDR3 spans 13 amino acids. Germline V gene lookup returns CDR1 MNHEY and CDR2 SMNVEV (reference sequence). Trimming removed 6 bases at V and 1 base at J, with 9 bases between. The CDR3 loop reads CASSLEANTEAFF. CDR3 nucleotides: TGTGCCAGCAGCCTAGAGGCGAACACTGAAGCTTTCTTT.

The chain recombines TRBV6-6 with TRBJ2-5; possibly TRBD1 for D (6 bases). The CDR3 contains 16 residues. The germline V gene has CDR1 MNHNY and CDR2 SVGAGI (reference sequence). Between the trimmed V and J ends, which lost 2 bases and 0 bases, there was a span of 13 bases. The CDR3 DNA reads TGTGCCAGCAGTTACCTCCGAGGACAGAACCAAGAGACCCAGTACTTC. This translates into CASSYLRGQNQETQYF.

This clone has just a few counts. The V gene is TRBV27, the J gene TRBJ1-3; 9 positions agree with TRBD1. Germline V gives CDR1 MNHEY, CDR2 SMNVEV (reference sequence). J lost 0 bases, V lost 3 bases, and 24 bases had no gene match. There are 23 residues in the CDR3. As DNA, the CDR3 is TGTGCCAGCAGTTTGGAGACAGGGGGGAGGGGCAGGAAATATCCCCTCTCTGGAAACACCATATATTTT. This sequence encodes CASSLETGGRGRKYPLSGNTIYF.

This clone was observed once. The CDR3 DNA is TGTGCCAGCAGCTTAGGGGCGGGACTAGCGAAGGACGAGCAGTACTTC. This codes for CASSLGAGLAKDEQYF. The rearrangement uses TRBV7-2 and TRBJ2-7; 10 positions agree with TRBD2. Germline V gene lookup returns CDR1 SGHTA and CDR2 FQGNSA. The CDR3 totals 16 residues. The V segment lost 1 base and the J segment 5 bases; nucleotides outside the gene matches: 8.

This chain uses TRBV20-1 with TRBJ1-2; D unclear. Trimming took 1 base from V and 3 from J, leaving 3 bases between them. CDR1 DFQATT and CDR2 SNEGSKA come from the germline V gene (reference sequence). The CDR3 totals 11 residues. CDR3 sequence (DNA): TGCAGTGCTAGAGGCGACTATGGCTACACCTTC. Amino acid sequence: CSARGDYGYTF.

This chain uses TRBV6-1 with TRBJ1-4; D unresolved. Germline CDR1 is MNHNS and CDR2 is SASEGT. With 4 bases removed from V and 4 bases from J, the gap between germline ends came to 10 bases. The CDR3 covers 14 residues. In nucleotides, the CDR3 is TGTGCCAGCAGTGTACAGAGTCGTAATGAAAAACTGTTTTTT. Translation: CASSVQSRNEKLFF.

The J gene is TRBJ1-1, the V gene TRBV7-6; 10 bases are a match to TRBD1. The CDR3 extends over 18 amino acids. V trimming: 1 base; J trimming: 6 bases; junction bases outside the gene matches: 14. CDR1 and CDR2 from the germline V gene are SGHVS and FNYEAQ. As DNA, the CDR3 is TGTGCCAGCAGCTTAGTAGGCGGGACAGGGGTAGCGGGGGCTGAAGCTTTCTTT. Translating it yields CASSLVGGTGVAGAEAFF. Looking up the rest from reference TRBV7-6 and TRBJ1-1 gives the full variable domain: GAGVSQSPRYKVTKRGQDVALRCDPISGHVSLYWYRQALGQGPEFLTYFNYEAQQDKSGLPNDRFSAERPEGSISTLTIQRTEQRDSAMYRCASSLVGGTGVAGAEAFFGQGTRLTVV.

V usage is TRBV19 and J usage is TRBJ2-3, with 9 bases aligning to TRBD1. Unmatched junction bases numbered 8, after V lost 6 bases and J lost 4 bases. Germline CDR1 and CDR2: LNHDA and SQIVND (reference sequence). This CDR3 has 15 residues. DNA for the CDR3: TGTGCCAGTAGATTCCCGGGACAGGGACCAGATACGCAGTATTTT. It translates to CASRFPGQGPDTQYF.

The rearrangement links TRBV28 to TRBJ2-2, with D unclear. V lost 8 bases to trimming and J lost 0 bases, with 7 bases between them. The V gene's germline CDR1 is MDHEN and CDR2 SYDVKM. The CDR3 length is 13 residues. The CDR3 loop reads CASGTPNTGELFF. DNA of the CDR3: TGTGCCAGCGGTACACCGAACACCGGGGAGCTGTTTTTT.

This clone was counted only a few times. This chain connects TRBV19 to TRBJ2-5, with TRBD1 identical over 7 bases. The CDR3 is 18 amino acids. CDR1 and CDR2 (germline): LNHDA, SQIVND (reference sequence). The J segment lost 4 bases and the V segment lost 5 bases, leaving 19 bases of the junction unmatched. The CDR3 loop reads CASSLKLEDRPQGETQYF. The CDR3 DNA reads as TGTGCCAGTAGTCTGAAGTTGGAGGACAGGCCACAGGGAGAGACCCAGTACTTC.

V is TRBV19 and J is TRBJ2-2; D not resolved. V was clipped by 11 bases and J by 0 bases, with 7 bases between them. Per germline, CDR1 LNHDA and CDR2 SQIVND (reference sequence). The CDR3 consists of 12 residues. The CDR3 here is CAAAPNTGELFF. The CDR3 DNA reads as TGTGCCGCCGCGCCGAACACCGGGGAGCTGTTTTTT.

Notes on this clone: A read error may produce the germline difference seen at one junction end. The chain joins TRBV4-1 to TRBJ2-2; 10 bases are shared with TRBD1. The CDR3 has 17 residues. Per the germline V gene, CDR1 is MGHRA and CDR2 is YSYEKL. For the CDR3, the DNA is TGCGCCAGCAGCCAAGATCTGGGACAGGGGAACGCCGGGGAGCTGTTTTTT. Its protein is CASSQDLGQGNAGELFF.

This sequence joins TRBV5-1 and TRBJ1-4, with a weak D call TRBD1 (5 bases). Germline V CDR1 and CDR2: SGHRS, YFSETQ. V lost 0 bases and J lost 0, with 6 bases in between. This CDR3 contains 15 residues. The CDR3 DNA sequence: TGCGCCAGCAGCTTGGCAGGGTCAACTAATGAAAAACTGTTTTTT. Its translation is CASSLAGSTNEKLFF.

The rearrangement links TRBV7-2 to TRBJ2-7; TRBD2 is a possible D gene (6 bases). The CDR3 is made up of 12 amino acids. Per the germline V gene, CDR1 is SGHTA and CDR2 is FQGNSA. Trimming shortened V by 6 bases and J by 6 bases, and 12 bases separated the two germline ends. The CDR3 sequence: CASRGGGSEQYF. The CDR3 DNA reads as TGTGCCAGCAGGGGTGGGGGGAGCGAGCAGTACTTC.

The genes are TRBV7-8 and TRBJ1-5, with D possibly being TRBD1 (5 bases). CDR1 and CDR2 from the germline V gene are SGHVS and FQNEAQ. The V gene lost 5 bases and the J gene lost 2 bases, with 13 bases spanning the gap. The CDR3 loop spans 15 amino acids. CDR3 loop: CASSPPGGGNQPQHF. CDR3 bases: TGTGCCAGCAGCCCCCCGGGGGGGGGCAATCAGCCCCAGCATTTT.

The chain recombines TRBV20-1 with TRBJ2-2; tentatively, D is TRBD1 (5 bases). The CDR3 extends over 11 amino acids. Germline assignment: CDR1 DFQATT and CDR2 SNEGSKA (reference sequence). V lost 6 bases and J lost 8, with 10 bases in between. The CDR3 region has the DNA TGCAGTGCGGGTCAGGGAGGGGAGCTGTTTTTT. Encoded protein: CSAGQGGELFF.

The chain joins TRBV5-1 to TRBJ2-2; 8 bases are shared with TRBD1. The CDR3 sequence is 14 residues long. The germline V gene encodes CDR1 SGHRS and CDR2 YFSETQ. After removal of 3 bases from V and 4 bases from J, the junction contained 2 bases not matched to a gene. The CDR3 DNA sequence: TGCGCCAGCAGCTCACAGGGGGTCACCGGGGAGCTGTTTTTT. Its translation is CASSSQGVTGELFF.

The chain uses TRBV2 and TRBJ2-5; TRBD2 matches 7 bases. The CDR3 runs 15 residues. J was trimmed by 3 bases and V by 3 bases; bases with no gene match: 7. Germline assignment: CDR1 SNHLY and CDR2 FYNNEI. CDR3 sequence (DNA): TGTGCCAGCAGTGATCGGGAGGTTTCGGAAGAGACCCAGTACTTC. As protein: CASSDREVSEETQYF.

The rearrangement joins TRBV6-1 to TRBJ1-5; D ambiguous. Germline assignment: CDR1 MNHNS and CDR2 SASEGT. The length of the CDR3 is 16 residues. The V end lost 0 bases, the J end lost 0 bases, and 9 bases lay between the germline ends. This chain's CDR3 is CASSEAPRNSNQPQHF. CDR3 sequence (DNA): TGTGCCAGCAGTGAAGCGCCCAGGAATAGCAATCAGCCCCAGCATTTT.

V usage is TRBV7-9 and J usage is TRBJ1-6; D uncertain. With 5 bases removed from V and 12 bases from J, the gap between germline ends came to 11 bases. The CDR3 has 12 residues. The germline CDR1 and CDR2 sequences are SEHNR and FQNEAQ (reference sequence). The CDR3, as DNA: TGTGCCAGCAGCCCCTCCGCGGGACCCCTCCACTTT. Translation gives CASSPSAGPLHF.